These 3 T cell receptor beta chains were all obtained from the same sample, sequenced in a study of regulatory T cells in long-lasting Graves disease (dated by TCRdb to about 2021). The library was prepared using multiplex PCR. TCRdb lists the instrument as Illumina HiSeq 4000. CDR3 regions were amplified by Arm-PCR with iRepertoire HTBI primers to construct TCR beta libraries. TCRdb cleaned the public reads at Q25 with fastp, built clones with MiXCR and kept in-frame beta chains. Rows are unified per CDR3 protein, each entry keeping the most common DNA and genes. The sample table lists approximately 480,000 distinct CDR3 sequences, 15% to 20% of them with a count of one. The ten top clones hold 9% to 15% of the sample. What the time point label conveys for this sample: newly diagnosed GD, antithyroid drugs for less than 3 months. For both TCR sequencing and RNA sequencing, RNA was extracted from PBMCs using TRIzol.

These data were likewise used in another study, on T cells in Graves' hyperthyroidism and ophthalmopathy.

The input for sequencing was peripheral blood mononuclear cells (PBMCs), taken at new diagnosis, from a patient treated with antithyroid drugs. Receptors originate from a man between 35 and 55 years old with Graves disease. Donor details come from another sample of the same person, matched by shared clones.

The chain combines TRBV28 with TRBJ2-7, with D tentatively TRBD2 (5 bases). The germline V and J ends were trimmed by 6 bases and 3 bases, with 18 bases remaining between them. The CDR3 sequence is 15 residues long. CDR1 and CDR2 from the germline V gene are MDHEN and SYDVKM. The CDR3 bases are TGTGCCAGCAGACAAGGACTCGACGCCCTCTACGAGCAGTACTTC. Translation: CASRQGLDALYEQYF.

This clonotype was recorded at least ten times. V usage is TRBV7-9 and J usage is TRBJ2-3, with 13 nucleotides matching TRBD2. This CDR3 has 16 amino acids. Trimming cost V 5 bases and J 4 bases; bases outside gene matches: 6. CDR1 and CDR2 (germline): SEHNR, FQNEAQ (reference sequence). Written as DNA, the CDR3 is TGTGCCAGCAGCCGGACTAGCGGGAGTGTTTCAGATACGCAGTATTTT. The encoded protein is CASSRTSGSVSDTQYF.

With regard to this clonotype: It is likely a read error: a sequence one base away is far more abundant. The chain has TRBV11-2 and TRBJ2-1; 10 positions agree with TRBD2. The J call may be incorrect, as the DNA end agrees better with TRBJ2-5. CDR1 and CDR2 from the germline V gene are SGHAT and FQNNGV. CDR3 length: 15 amino acids. CDR3 nucleotides: TGTGCCGGCAGCCCCCCCGGAGCGGGGGGGGAGACCCAGTACTTC. The encoded protein is CAGSPPGAGGETQYF.